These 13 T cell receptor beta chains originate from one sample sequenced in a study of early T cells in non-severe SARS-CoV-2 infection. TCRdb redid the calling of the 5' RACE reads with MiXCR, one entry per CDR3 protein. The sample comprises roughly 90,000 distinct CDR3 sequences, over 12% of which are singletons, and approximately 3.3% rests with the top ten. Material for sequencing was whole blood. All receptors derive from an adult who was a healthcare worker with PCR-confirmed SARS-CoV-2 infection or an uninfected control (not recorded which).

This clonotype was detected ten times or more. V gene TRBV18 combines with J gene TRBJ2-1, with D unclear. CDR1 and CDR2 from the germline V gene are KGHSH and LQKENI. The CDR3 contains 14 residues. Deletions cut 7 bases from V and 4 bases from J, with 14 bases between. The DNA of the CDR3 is TGTGCCAGCTACTGGGGATTCGGTTACAATGAGCAGTTCTTC. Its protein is CASYWGFGYNEQFF.

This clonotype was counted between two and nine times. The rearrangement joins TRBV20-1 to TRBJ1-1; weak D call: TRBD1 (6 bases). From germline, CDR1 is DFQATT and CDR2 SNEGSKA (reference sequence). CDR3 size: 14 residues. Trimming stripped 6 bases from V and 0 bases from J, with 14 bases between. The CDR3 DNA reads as TGCAGTGCCACCAGGGGAGGAATGAACACTGAAGCTTTCTTT. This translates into CSATRGGMNTEAFF.

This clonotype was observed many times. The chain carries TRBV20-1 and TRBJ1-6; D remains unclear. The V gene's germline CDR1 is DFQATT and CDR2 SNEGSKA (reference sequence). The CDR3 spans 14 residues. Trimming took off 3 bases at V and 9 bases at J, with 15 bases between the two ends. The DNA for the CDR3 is TGCAGTGCTAGCGCCGGGATAAGCGGTTCACCCCTCCACTTT. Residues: CSASAGISGSPLHF.

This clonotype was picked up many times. The CDR3 DNA reads TGTGCCAGCAGTTACTCATCAGGGAAACCCGAGCAGTTCTTC. Encoded protein: CASSYSSGKPEQFF. This chain connects TRBV6-5 to TRBJ2-1; the D gene is possibly TRBD1 (5 bases). The CDR3 has 14 amino acids. V was clipped by 0 bases and J by 10 bases, with 13 bases between them. In germline, CDR1 is MNHEY, CDR2 SVGAGI.

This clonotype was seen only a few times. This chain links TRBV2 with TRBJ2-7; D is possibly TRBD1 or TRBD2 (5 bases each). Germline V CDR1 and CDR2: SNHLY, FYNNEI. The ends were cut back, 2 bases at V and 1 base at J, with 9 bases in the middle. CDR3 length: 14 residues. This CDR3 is CASSERDPSYEQYF. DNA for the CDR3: TGTGCCAGCAGTGAACGGGACCCATCCTACGAGCAGTACTTC.

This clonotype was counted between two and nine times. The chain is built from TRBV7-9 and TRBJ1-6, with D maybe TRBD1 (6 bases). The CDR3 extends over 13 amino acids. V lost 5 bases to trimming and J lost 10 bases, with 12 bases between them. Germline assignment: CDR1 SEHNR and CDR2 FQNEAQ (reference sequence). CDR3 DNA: TGTGCCAGCAGCACATTACAGGGATCACCCCTCCACTTT. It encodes CASSTLQGSPLHF.

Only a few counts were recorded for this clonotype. CDR3 in DNA: TGCAGTGCTGGGGCGCTGTACGAGCAGTACTTC. Translated, it gives CSAGALYEQYF. The rearrangement links TRBV20-1 to TRBJ2-7, with D perhaps TRBD1 (5 bases). Per the germline V gene, CDR1 is DFQATT and CDR2 is SNEGSKA (reference sequence). The CDR3 has 11 amino acids. V was pared by 5 bases and J by 4 bases, with 9 bases between.

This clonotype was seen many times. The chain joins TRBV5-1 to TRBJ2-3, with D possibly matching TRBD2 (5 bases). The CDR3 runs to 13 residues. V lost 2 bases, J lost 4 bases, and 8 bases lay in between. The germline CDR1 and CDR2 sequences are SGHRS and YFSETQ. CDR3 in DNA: TGCGCCAGCAGCTTCCGGGATCCAGATACGCAGTATTTT. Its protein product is CASSFRDPDTQYF.

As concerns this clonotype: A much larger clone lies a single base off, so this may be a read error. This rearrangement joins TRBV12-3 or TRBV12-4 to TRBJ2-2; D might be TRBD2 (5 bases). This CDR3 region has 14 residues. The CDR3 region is CASTSYWKTGEPFF. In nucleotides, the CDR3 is TGTGCCAGCACCTCTTACTGGAAAACCGGGGAGCCGTTTTTT.

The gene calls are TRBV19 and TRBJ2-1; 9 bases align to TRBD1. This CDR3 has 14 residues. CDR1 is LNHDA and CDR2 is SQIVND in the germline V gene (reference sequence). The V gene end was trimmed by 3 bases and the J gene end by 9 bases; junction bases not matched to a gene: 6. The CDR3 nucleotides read TGTGCCAGTAGTATGGGGACAGGGTACGGTGAGCAGTTCTTC. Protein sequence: CASSMGTGYGEQFF. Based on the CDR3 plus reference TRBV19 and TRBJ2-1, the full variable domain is DGGITQSPKYLFRKEGQNVTLSCEQNLNHDAMYWYRQDPGQGLRLIYYSQIVNDFQKGDIAEGYSVSREKKESFPLTVTSAQKNPTAFYLCASSMGTGYGEQFFGPGTRLTVL.

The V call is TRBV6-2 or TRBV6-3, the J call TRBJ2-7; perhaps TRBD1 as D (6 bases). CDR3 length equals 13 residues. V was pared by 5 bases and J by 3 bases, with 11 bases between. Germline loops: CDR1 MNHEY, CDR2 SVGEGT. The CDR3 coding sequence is TGTGCCAGCAGTCTTCAGGGGTACTACGAGCAGTACTTC. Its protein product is CASSLQGYYEQYF.

The CDR3 spells CASSQGDRGTSYEQYF. The DNA for the CDR3 is TGTGCCAGCAGCCAAGGGGACAGGGGAACGTCCTACGAGCAGTACTTC. The chain recombines TRBV3-1 with TRBJ2-7, with TRBD1 matching over 10 bases. The length of the CDR3 is 16 residues. The V gene's germline CDR1 is LGHDT and CDR2 YNNKEL (reference sequence). The J segment lost 1 base and the V segment lost 1 base, leaving 4 bases of the junction unmatched.

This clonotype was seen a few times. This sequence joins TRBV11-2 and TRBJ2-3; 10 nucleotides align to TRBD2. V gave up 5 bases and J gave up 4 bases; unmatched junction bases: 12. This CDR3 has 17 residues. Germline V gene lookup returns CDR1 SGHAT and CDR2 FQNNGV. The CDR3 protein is CASSPLMSGRAADTQYF. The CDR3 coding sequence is TGTGCCAGCAGCCCCTTAATGAGCGGGAGGGCAGCAGATACGCAGTATTTT.